This entry concerns a single T cell receptor beta chain. This specimen belongs to a study of blood T cell repertoires in COVID-19. Here immunoSEQ multiplex PCR was the method, and the copy in TCRdb shows in-frame clones only, minus some. The repertoire consists of 200,000 to 250,000 clones, with about four fifths occurring once and the leading ten covering under 4.5%. The V gene end was trimmed by 5 bases and the J gene end by 0 bases; junction bases not matched to a gene: 2. This CDR3 has 13 residues. CDR1 and CDR2 from the germline V gene are SGHRS and YFSETQ. This chain links TRBV5-1 with TRBJ2-7; 7 bases map to TRBD1. Material: peripheral blood. The clonotype was recovered from a man aged 50 to 59 with acute or convalescent COVID-19. CDR3 nucleotide sequence: TGCGCCAGCAGGGCAGGGGGCTCCTACGAGCAGTACTTC. It is translated as CASRAGGSYEQYF.